The rows below give T cell receptor beta chains drawn from one sample of a study of post-analysis software for immune sequencing data. TCRdb re-analysed the PCR reads in MiXCR, keeping a single row per CDR3 protein. The sample has roughly 410,000 distinct CDR3 sequences; around 33% are singletons. Sequenced sample: blood. All receptors derive from a girl aged 5-17 years with multiple sclerosis. Both conserved end residues are part of each CDR3. The order of the fields is CDR3 protein, CDR3 DNA, J gene, clone size, V gene, D gene. D genes are given only for firm matches. The size entry is marked missing in some rows and otherwise reads once, few, many or a size class.

cdr3_aa: CASSLPRAGDPDTQYF
cdr3_nt: TGTGCCAGCAGCTTACCCCGTGCGGGGGACCCAGATACGCAGTATTTT
j_call: TRBJ2-3
clone_size: NA
v_call: TRBV7-2
d_call: TRBD2

cdr3_aa: CASSLTEGGYTF
cdr3_nt: TGTGCCAGCAGCCTTACTGAGGGTGGCTACACCTTC
j_call: TRBJ1-2
clone_size: NA
v_call: TRBV4-2
d_call: NA

cdr3_aa: CASRWGSPTNPEAFF
cdr3_nt: TGCGCCAGCAGGTGGGGTTCTCCCACTAACCCTGAAGCTTTCTTT
j_call: TRBJ1-1
clone_size: NA
v_call: TRBV5-1
d_call: NA

cdr3_aa: CSSEETGRGYTF
cdr3_nt: TGCAGCTCCGAAGAGACAGGGCGGGGCTACACCTTC
j_call: TRBJ1-2
clone_size: few
v_call: TRBV29-1
d_call: TRBD1

cdr3_aa: CASSQEPGPAGNTIYF
cdr3_nt: TGTGCCAGCAGCCAAGAGCCAGGACCTGCTGGAAACACCATATATTTT
j_call: TRBJ1-3
clone_size: NA
v_call: TRBV14
d_call: NA

cdr3_aa: CASSSQSVLTF
cdr3_nt: TGTGCCAGCAGCTCCCAGTCCGTCCTGACTTTC
j_call: TRBJ2-6
clone_size: NA
v_call: TRBV21-1
d_call: NA

cdr3_aa: CASSPSEGGFHNEQFF
cdr3_nt: TGCGCCAGCAGCCCATCCGAAGGGGGCTTCCACAATGAGCAGTTCTTC
j_call: TRBJ2-1
clone_size: NA
v_call: TRBV5-1
d_call: TRBD1

cdr3_aa: CSVERNLPEAFF
cdr3_nt: TGCAGCGTTGAGCGGAACTTACCCGAAGCTTTCTTT
j_call: TRBJ1-1
clone_size: NA
v_call: TRBV29-1
d_call: NA

cdr3_aa: CASSGLSGGSDTQYF
cdr3_nt: TGTGCCAGCAGCGGCCTGAGCGGGGGATCAGATACGCAGTATTTT
j_call: TRBJ2-3
clone_size: NA
v_call: TRBV4-2
d_call: TRBD2

cdr3_aa: CASSLWDSSDTQYF
cdr3_nt: TGCGCCAGCAGCTTGTGGGACAGTTCTGATACGCAGTATTTT
j_call: TRBJ2-3
clone_size: NA
v_call: TRBV5-1
d_call: TRBD1

cdr3_aa: CASSLDGNGEQYF
cdr3_nt: TGTGCCAGCAGCTTAGACGGCAACGGCGAGCAGTACTTC
j_call: TRBJ2-7
clone_size: NA
v_call: TRBV7-2
d_call: NA

cdr3_aa: CASSYSGGGTSSYEQYF
cdr3_nt: TGTGCCAGCAGTTACTCGGGCGGGGGGACGAGCTCCTACGAGCAGTACTTC
j_call: TRBJ2-7
clone_size: many
v_call: TRBV6-5
d_call: TRBD2

cdr3_aa: CAIRRGDRGDEQFF
cdr3_nt: TGTGCCATTAGACGGGGGGATCGCGGCGATGAGCAGTTCTTC
j_call: TRBJ2-1
clone_size: NA
v_call: TRBV10-3
d_call: TRBD2

cdr3_aa: CASTGLAGGGEQFF
cdr3_nt: TGTGCCAGCACCGGACTAGCGGGGGGAGGTGAGCAGTTCTTC
j_call: TRBJ2-1
clone_size: few
v_call: TRBV2
d_call: TRBD2

cdr3_aa: CASSPPGGYNEQFF
cdr3_nt: TGTGCCAGCAGTCCCCCGGGGGGTTACAATGAGCAGTTCTTC
j_call: TRBJ2-1
clone_size: NA
v_call: TRBV12-3/TRBV12-4
d_call: TRBD2

cdr3_aa: CASSSPADGGETQYF
cdr3_nt: TGTGCCAGCAGTTCCCCTGCCGACGGCGGAGAGACCCAGTACTTC
j_call: TRBJ2-5
clone_size: NA
v_call: TRBV6-5
d_call: NA

cdr3_aa: CASSFRGRSSYNEQFF
cdr3_nt: TGTGCCAGCAGTTTCAGGGGCCGCAGCTCCTACAATGAGCAGTTCTTC
j_call: TRBJ2-1
clone_size: NA
v_call: TRBV12-3/TRBV12-4
d_call: NA

cdr3_aa: CASRLGGRTDTQYF
cdr3_nt: TGCGCCAGCAGATTGGGAGGGCGCACAGATACGCAGTATTTT
j_call: TRBJ2-3
clone_size: few
v_call: TRBV5-1
d_call: TRBD2

cdr3_aa: CASTYTGGQNTEAFF
cdr3_nt: TGTGCCAGCACCTACACCGGAGGACAGAACACTGAAGCTTTCTTT
j_call: TRBJ1-1
clone_size: NA
v_call: TRBV12-3/TRBV12-4
d_call: NA

cdr3_aa: CASSLWGGQFF
cdr3_nt: TGTGCCAGCAGTTTATGGGGCGGGCAGTTCTTC
j_call: TRBJ2-1
clone_size: NA
v_call: TRBV28
d_call: NA

cdr3_aa: CSARDPMNTEAFF
cdr3_nt: TGCAGTGCTCGGGACCCGATGAACACTGAAGCTTTCTTT
j_call: TRBJ1-1
clone_size: NA
v_call: TRBV20-1
d_call: NA

cdr3_aa: CASSRGWGNNQPQHF
cdr3_nt: TGCGCCAGCAGCAGAGGATGGGGAAACAATCAGCCCCAGCATTTT
j_call: TRBJ1-5
clone_size: few
v_call: TRBV4-3
d_call: NA

cdr3_aa: CASSQGLGETQYF
cdr3_nt: TGTGCCAGCAGCCAGGGTTTGGGAGAGACCCAGTACTTC
j_call: TRBJ2-5
clone_size: few
v_call: TRBV14
d_call: NA

cdr3_aa: CASRQPGGRQSNEQFF
cdr3_nt: TGTGCCAGCAGACAACCCGGGGGAAGGCAAAGCAATGAGCAGTTCTTC
j_call: TRBJ2-1
clone_size: NA
v_call: TRBV11-2
d_call: NA

cdr3_aa: CASGWAGSSNEQFF
cdr3_nt: TGTGCCAGTGGGTGGGCGGGCTCCTCCAATGAGCAGTTCTTC
j_call: TRBJ2-1
clone_size: NA
v_call: TRBV19
d_call: NA

cdr3_aa: CASSPTTGAPQALHF
cdr3_nt: TGTGCCAGCAGCCCTACAACAGGGGCCCCTCAGGCCCTCCACTTT
j_call: TRBJ1-6
clone_size: NA
v_call: TRBV6-5
d_call: TRBD1

cdr3_aa: CSAPGRRGGSPLHF
cdr3_nt: TGCAGTGCTCCTGGGAGGAGGGGAGGCTCACCCCTCCACTTT
j_call: TRBJ1-6
clone_size: few
v_call: TRBV20-1
d_call: NA

cdr3_aa: CASSDPTSRQETQYF
cdr3_nt: TGTGCCAGCAGTGACCCGACTAGTAGGCAAGAGACCCAGTACTTC
j_call: TRBJ2-5
clone_size: few
v_call: TRBV6-4
d_call: NA

cdr3_aa: CAISESPSGGATDTQYF
cdr3_nt: TGTGCCATCAGTGAGTCGCCTAGCGGGGGGGCCACAGATACGCAGTATTTT
j_call: TRBJ2-3
clone_size: once
v_call: TRBV10-3
d_call: TRBD2

cdr3_aa: CASSLRASVQGSSYNSPLHF
cdr3_nt: TGTGCCAGCAGCTTACGTGCAAGTGTACAGGGGAGCTCCTATAATTCACCCCTCCACTTT
j_call: TRBJ1-6
clone_size: few
v_call: TRBV7-2
d_call: TRBD1

cdr3_aa: CACSYGAYEQYF
cdr3_nt: TGTGCCTGCAGTTATGGGGCGTACGAGCAGTACTTC
j_call: TRBJ2-7
clone_size: NA
v_call: TRBV12-3/TRBV12-4
d_call: NA

cdr3_aa: CASSLVGEANEKLFF
cdr3_nt: TGCGCCAGCAGCTTGGTTGGGGAGGCTAATGAAAAACTGTTTTTT
j_call: TRBJ1-4
clone_size: few
v_call: TRBV5-1
d_call: NA

cdr3_aa: CASSSPVGVAFF
cdr3_nt: TGTGCCAGCAGCTCTCCTGTCGGGGTAGCTTTCTTT
j_call: TRBJ1-1
clone_size: NA
v_call: TRBV7-9
d_call: NA

cdr3_aa: CSARESRGFTDTQYF
cdr3_nt: TGCAGTGCTAGAGAATCGAGAGGCTTCACAGATACGCAGTATTTT
j_call: TRBJ2-3
clone_size: NA
v_call: TRBV20-1
d_call: NA

cdr3_aa: CASSYKTGYDTEAFF
cdr3_nt: TGTGCCAGCAGTTACAAGACAGGCTACGACACTGAAGCTTTCTTT
j_call: TRBJ1-1
clone_size: few
v_call: TRBV6-5
d_call: NA

cdr3_aa: CASSSILGMSYNSPLHF
cdr3_nt: TGTGCCAGCAGTTCCATATTGGGAATGAGTTATAATTCACCCCTCCACTTT
j_call: TRBJ1-6
clone_size: NA
v_call: TRBV27
d_call: NA

cdr3_aa: CASSQDGSFGYTF
cdr3_nt: TGCGCCAGCAGCCAAGACGGATCCTTCGGCTACACCTTC
j_call: TRBJ1-2
clone_size: NA
v_call: TRBV4-3
d_call: NA

cdr3_aa: CASASEDTQYF
cdr3_nt: TGTGCCAGCGCGTCGGAGGATACGCAGTATTTT
j_call: TRBJ2-3
clone_size: few
v_call: TRBV7-9
d_call: NA

cdr3_aa: CSVPGQNYNEQFF
cdr3_nt: TGCAGCGTCCCGGGACAGAACTACAATGAGCAGTTCTTC
j_call: TRBJ2-1
clone_size: NA
v_call: TRBV29-1
d_call: TRBD1

cdr3_aa: CASSHPGQSSYNEQFF
cdr3_nt: TGTGCCAGCAGCCACCCGGGACAGAGCTCCTACAATGAGCAGTTCTTC
j_call: TRBJ2-1
clone_size: few
v_call: TRBV3-1
d_call: TRBD1

cdr3_aa: CASSKSRGFYGYTF
cdr3_nt: TGTGCCAGCAGCAAATCCAGGGGTTTCTATGGCTACACCTTC
j_call: TRBJ1-2
clone_size: few
v_call: TRBV21-1
d_call: NA

cdr3_aa: CASRTGGNQPQHF
cdr3_nt: TGTGCCAGCAGGACAGGCGGCAATCAGCCCCAGCATTTT
j_call: TRBJ1-5
clone_size: NA
v_call: TRBV6-5
d_call: NA

cdr3_aa: CASRYSLSGINEQFF
cdr3_nt: TGTGCCAGCAGATACTCCTTGAGTGGGATCAATGAGCAGTTCTTC
j_call: TRBJ2-1
clone_size: NA
v_call: TRBV12-3/TRBV12-4
d_call: NA

cdr3_aa: CASSLAHLVNEQFF
cdr3_nt: TGTGCCAGCAGCTTGGCCCATCTCGTTAATGAGCAGTTCTTC
j_call: TRBJ2-1
clone_size: NA
v_call: TRBV5-5
d_call: NA

cdr3_aa: CASSSRGGRVLTF
cdr3_nt: TGTGCCAGCAGCTCCCGTGGGGGTCGCGTCCTGACTTTC
j_call: TRBJ2-6
clone_size: few
v_call: TRBV9
d_call: NA

cdr3_aa: CASSHPQTGGTQYF
cdr3_nt: TGTGCCAGCAGCCACCCCCAGACAGGTGGTACGCAGTATTTT
j_call: TRBJ2-3
clone_size: NA
v_call: TRBV7-6
d_call: NA

cdr3_aa: CASSLEGRISPLHF
cdr3_nt: TGTGCCAGCAGCTTAGAGGGGCGCATCTCACCCCTCCACTTT
j_call: TRBJ1-6
clone_size: few
v_call: TRBV7-2
d_call: NA

cdr3_aa: CASSLFPLHMDRGGSYEQYF
cdr3_nt: TGTGCCAGCAGCTTATTTCCTCTCCATATGGACAGGGGAGGTTCCTACGAGCAGTACTTC
j_call: TRBJ2-7
clone_size: few
v_call: TRBV7-3
d_call: TRBD1

cdr3_aa: CSLTDRGDTQYF
cdr3_nt: TGCAGCCTTACGGACAGGGGAGATACGCAGTATTTT
j_call: TRBJ2-3
clone_size: NA
v_call: TRBV29-1
d_call: TRBD1

cdr3_aa: CSARDYSGPSPQHF
cdr3_nt: TGCAGTGCTAGAGATTATTCAGGCCCTAGTCCCCAGCATTTT
j_call: TRBJ1-5
clone_size: NA
v_call: TRBV20-1
d_call: NA

cdr3_aa: CACSQDRTGGRGRYEQYF
cdr3_nt: TGTGCCTGCAGCCAAGATCGGACAGGGGGCCGAGGTCGATACGAGCAGTACTTC
j_call: TRBJ2-7
clone_size: once
v_call: TRBV4-2
d_call: TRBD1

cdr3_aa: CASSHRQGGPYEQYF
cdr3_nt: TGTGCCAGCAGCCATAGACAAGGGGGCCCCTACGAGCAGTACTTC
j_call: TRBJ2-7
clone_size: NA
v_call: TRBV14
d_call: TRBD1

cdr3_aa: CASSPWSPGTGGYEQYF
cdr3_nt: TGTGCCAGCAGTCCTTGGAGCCCCGGGACAGGGGGCTACGAGCAGTACTTC
j_call: TRBJ2-7
clone_size: NA
v_call: TRBV6-2/TRBV6-3
d_call: TRBD1

cdr3_aa: CASSLRHGSGSSPLHF
cdr3_nt: TGTGCCAGCAGCCTGCGGCACGGGTCGGGTTCTTCACCCCTCCACTTT
j_call: TRBJ1-6
clone_size: NA
v_call: TRBV3-1
d_call: NA